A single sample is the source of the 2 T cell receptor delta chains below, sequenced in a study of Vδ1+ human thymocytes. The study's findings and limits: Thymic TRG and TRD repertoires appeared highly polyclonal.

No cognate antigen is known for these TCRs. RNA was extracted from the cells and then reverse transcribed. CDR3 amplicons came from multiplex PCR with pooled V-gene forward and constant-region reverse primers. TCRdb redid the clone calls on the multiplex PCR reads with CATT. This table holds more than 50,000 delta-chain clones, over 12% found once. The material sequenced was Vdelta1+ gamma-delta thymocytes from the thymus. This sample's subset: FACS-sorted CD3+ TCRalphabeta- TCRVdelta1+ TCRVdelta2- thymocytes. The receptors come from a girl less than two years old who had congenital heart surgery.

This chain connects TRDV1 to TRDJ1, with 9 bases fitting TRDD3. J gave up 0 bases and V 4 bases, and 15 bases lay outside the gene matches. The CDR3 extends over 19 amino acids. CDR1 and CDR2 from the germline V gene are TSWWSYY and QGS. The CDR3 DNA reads TGTGCTCTTGGGGCCAGAAAGGGGGATACCCTATCGTACACCGATAAACTCATCTTT. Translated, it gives CALGARKGDTLSYTDKLIF.

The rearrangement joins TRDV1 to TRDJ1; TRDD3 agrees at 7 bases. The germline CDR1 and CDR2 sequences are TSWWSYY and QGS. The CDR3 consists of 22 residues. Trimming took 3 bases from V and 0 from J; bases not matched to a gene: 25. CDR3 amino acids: CALGDSGLRTYWGQTYTDKLIF. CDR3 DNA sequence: TGTGCTCTTGGGGATTCCGGCCTTCGAACATACTGGGGACAGACGTACACCGATAAACTCATCTTT.